This T cell receptor (beta chain) was observed in a study of OX40 agonist ivuxolimab in advanced cancers. Study as a whole: Given to patients was ivuxolimab, an agonistic anti-OX40 (CD134) antibody. General observations from the study: The specificity for antigen of the expanded peripheral T cells was not determined.

Of note for this clone: The antigen remains unidentified.

The table came from immunoSEQ multiplex PCR; TCRdb's copy has only in-frame clones and leaves some out. The table lists fewer than 65,000 clones, 75% to 90% of them singletons. The V and J ends lost 4 bases and 6 bases, in that order; junction bases with no gene match: 2. This CDR3 has 15 residues. Germline CDR1 is MNHNY and CDR2 is SVGAGI (reference sequence). This specimen consisted of CD4+ or CD8+ T cells sorted from blood, obtained in a trial of the OX40 agonist ivuxolimab. The receptor was derived from an adult with an advanced solid tumor such as melanoma, head and neck, liver or kidney cancer. The chain couples TRBV6-6 to TRBJ2-3; TRBD2 agrees at 15 bases. CDR3 nucleotide sequence: TGTGCCAGCAGTTGGACTAGCGGGGGGGCCGATACGCAGTATTTT. Translated, it gives CASSWTSGGADTQYF.